The present T cell receptor beta chain was sequenced within a study of T cell responses to AZD1222 COVID-19 vaccine. For the study at large: Investigators merged groups given second doses at roughly 4 or roughly 12 weeks. Study-level findings and limits: Repertoire samples came only from after the peak T cell response.

Assay used: immunoSEQ multiplex PCR; TCRdb lists only in-frame clones, some missing. The table includes approximately 140,000 clones, about nine tenths detected once. Germline CDR1 is MDHEN and CDR2 is SYDVKM. The CDR3 consists of 13 residues. With 6 bases clipped from V and 1 base from J, the junction kept 2 bases outside the gene matches. Of note for this clone: The antigen is unknown.

The chain is built from TRBV28 and TRBJ2-5, with 7 bases lining up with TRBD1. The sample was peripheral blood, taken on day 0 of AZD1222 vaccination. The sequence was collected from an adult in good health. The CDR3 reads CASRTGFQETQYF. The CDR3 DNA sequence: TGTGCCAGCAGGACAGGGTTCCAAGAGACCCAGTACTTC.